This T cell receptor beta chain was documented in a study of response to subunit inactivated influenza vaccine. Study results and caveats: Few additional T cells are recruited per seasonal influenza vaccination, authors suggested.

TCRdb reprocessed the RT-PCR reads via MiXCR and lists one record per CDR3 protein. The data contain more than 700,000 distinct CDR3 sequences, 21% of them singletons. Germline V gene data show CDR1 as MNHEY and CDR2 as SVGAGI. The CDR3 length is 15 residues. Trimming took 2 bases from V and 2 from J, leaving 11 bases between them. Of note for this clonotype: The antigen is undetermined.

The source of this sequence is a man aged 50-59 years who received an inactivated influenza vaccine. V is TRBV6-5 and J is TRBJ2-3; D is possibly TRBD1 or TRBD2 (5 bases each). The sequencing used PBMCs from blood, collected more than 4 days after vaccination. DNA of the CDR3: TGTGCCAGCAGTTACGGGAGCGGACACACAGATACGCAGTATTTT. Its translation is CASSYGSGHTDTQYF.